Below, 5 T cell receptor beta chains from the same sample are listed, as sequenced in a study of early T cells in non-severe SARS-CoV-2 infection. From the 5' RACE reads, TCRdb called clonotypes with MiXCR, one entry per CDR3 protein. Of under 65,000 distinct CDR3 sequences in the sample, approximately 12% were seen once. Sequencing was carried out using whole blood. The receptors shown here come from an adult who was a healthcare worker with PCR-confirmed SARS-CoV-2 infection or an uninfected control (not recorded which).

This clonotype occurred many times. The rearrangement uses TRBV5-1 and TRBJ2-5; D possibly corresponds to TRBD1 (6 bases). Germline V CDR1 and CDR2: SGHRS, YFSETQ. Trimming stripped 4 bases from V and 5 bases from J, with 18 bases between. The CDR3 is made up of 15 amino acids. The CDR3 region is CASSTALQGVETQYF. The CDR3 coding sequence is TGCGCCAGCAGCACAGCCTTACAGGGCGTGGAGACCCAGTACTTC. The full variable domain, rest sourced from reference TRBV5-1 and TRBJ2-5, is KAGVTQTPRYLIKTRGQQVTLSCSPISGHRSVSWYQQTPGQGLQFLFEYFSETQRNKGNFPGRFSGRQFSNSRSEMNVSTLELGDSALYLCASSTALQGVETQYFGPGTRLLVL.

At least ten counts were recorded for this clonotype. The V gene is TRBV6-1, the J gene TRBJ1-6; possibly TRBD1 for D (6 bases). Per the germline V gene, CDR1 is MNHNS and CDR2 is SASEGT. V lost 4 bases and J 8 bases, leaving 18 bases between the germline ends. This CDR3 has 16 amino acids. The CDR3 sequence: CASSVAGTQSDSPLHF. CDR3 bases: TGTGCCAGCAGTGTAGCCGGGACACAGAGCGATTCACCCCTCCACTTT.

This clonotype was detected a few times. The rearrangement links TRBV11-2 to TRBJ1-6; D not certain. This CDR3 has 12 residues. Per germline, CDR1 SGHAT and CDR2 FQNNGV. Trimming took off 4 bases at V and 13 bases at J, with 11 bases between the two ends. The CDR3 bases are TGTGCCAGCAGCTCGCGGCGAGGGCCCCTCCACTTT. It yields the protein CASSSRRGPLHF.

This sequence joins TRBV10-2 and TRBJ1-2, with TRBD1 matching over 8 bases. Germline loops: CDR1 WSHSY, CDR2 SAAADI. The trim removed 7 bases at V and 6 bases at J, leaving 7 bases unmatched. The CDR3 runs to 13 residues. CDR3 nucleotides: TGCGCCAGCACCCAGGACAGGGAAGATGGCTACACCTTC. It yields the protein CASTQDREDGYTF.

This clonotype was seen a handful of times. The gene calls are TRBV7-4 and TRBJ2-7; possible D gene TRBD1, 6 bases. This CDR3 region has 14 residues. V was shortened by 1 base and J by 5 bases, with 12 bases between the two germline ends. Germline CDR1 reads SGHVT; CDR2 reads SQSDAQ. The CDR3 coding sequence is TGTGCCAGCAGCTTAGTGACAGGCTGCCACGAGCAGTACTTC. Translated, it gives CASSLVTGCHEQYF. The variable domain in full, with the rest retrieved from reference TRBV7-4 and TRBJ2-7, is GAGVSQSPRYKVAKRGRDVALRCDSISGHVTLYWYRQTLGQGSEVLTYSQSDAQRDKSGRPSGRFSAERPERSVSTLKIQRTEQGDSAVYLCASSLVTGCHEQYFGPGTRLTVT.